This T cell receptor (beta chain) comes out of a study of T cell responses to AZD1222 COVID-19 vaccine (dated by TCRdb to the early 2020s). Broadly, across the study: AZD1222 recipients given second doses at about 4 weeks or at about 12 weeks were pooled, since spike-specific TCR depth and breadth were not found to differ between the two schedules. TCR sequencing covered roughly 230 trial participants: some 210 given two doses of AZD1222 and about 26 given two doses of MenACWY control vaccine. Trial participants were enrolled into age subgroups of 18-55, 56-69 and 70-plus years, which contained around 140, 26 and 57 TCR-sequenced participants, respectively.

Broad study findings and their caveats: After two AZD1222 doses, spike-specific TCR breadth and depth were significantly higher than at day 0 and than in MenACWY recipients. Nearly half of unique spike-specific TCRs reportedly recognized epitopes outside regions mutated in the B.1.351 and B.1.1.7 variants. Because no samples from the day 14 peak response were available, repertoires could be characterized only after the peak T cell response. Most participants were white British and females outnumbered males, and the authors suggested that clonal diversity may have been underestimated. CD4 TCRs associated with the vaccine covered the entire spike protein, and the dominant responses were in regions 160-218 and 743-854. Conclusions about previously exposed vaccinees are limited because only six or seven AZD1222 recipients were SARS-CoV-2 seropositive at baseline. In the small 56-69-year group, the increase in depth fell short of significance, most likely because of low power.

The sample's time point, from its label and the paper: baseline before first vaccination. Vaccinee samples came from UK trials COV001 and COV002, including a single-blind randomized controlled phase 2/3 trial of AZD1222 (ChAdOx1 nCoV-19) in healthy adults. Trial participant PBMC samples were collected at day 0 and day 28 after the second dose for TCRbeta chain sequencing. The CDR3 runs 15 amino acids, cysteine and phenylalanine included. CDR3 DNA only is kept here, 45 bases in frame from base 1. V drops 4 bases and J drops 8 bases, leaving 21 bases in between. The germline V gene specifies SGHRS as CDR1 and YFSETQ as CDR2. The CDR3 regions of human TCRbeta chains were subjected to immunosequencing. The study's processing was this. TCRs in the repertoires were matched against a reference library of SARS-CoV-2-specific TCRs that had been generated with the MIRA antigen-specificity platform. Breadth was defined as the fraction of unique TCRs that were SARS-CoV-2-associated. Depth was defined as the fraction of total T cells that were SARS-CoV-2-associated. Using the MIRA data, every spike-specific TCR was mapped to the spike region that the TCR reacted to and assigned to either a CD4 or a CD8 class. Log10-transformed breadth and depth values were compared by one-way ANOVA with Sidak's multiple comparisons tests. The table was pulled from immuneACCESS by TCRdb, which kept in-frame rearrangements only. Such tables lose some clones; where checked, under half of the loss comes from unresolved V genes, and the rest has no known cause. D and trimming come from the DNA, and the V and J calls and clone size come from that table. The sample records tens of thousands of clones, over 75% of which are singletons. The ten biggest clones cover around 15% of the sample.

About this clone itself: The specificity of this receptor is unknown. Base qualities are not recorded, but no much larger clone differs from it by a single base.

The TCR was taken from an adult in good health. The rearrangement joined TRBV5-1 to TRBJ1-2, with the D gene call left open. Material: peripheral blood, obtained on day 0 of AZD1222 vaccination. The CDR3 region has the sequence CASSAEGRSLWGYTF. In nucleotides, the sequence is TGCGCCAGCAGCGCGGAGGGCAGATCCCTATGGGGCTACACCTTC.